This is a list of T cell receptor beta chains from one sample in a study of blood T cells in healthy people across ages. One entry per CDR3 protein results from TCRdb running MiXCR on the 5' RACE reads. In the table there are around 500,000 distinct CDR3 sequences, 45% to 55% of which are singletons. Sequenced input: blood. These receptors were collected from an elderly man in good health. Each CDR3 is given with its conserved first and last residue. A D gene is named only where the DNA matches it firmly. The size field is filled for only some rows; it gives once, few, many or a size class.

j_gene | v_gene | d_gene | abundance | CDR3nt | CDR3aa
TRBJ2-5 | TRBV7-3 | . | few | TGTGCCAGCAGCCTGGGGGGGCAAATCGCGCAGACCCAGTACTTC | CASSLGGQIAQTQYF
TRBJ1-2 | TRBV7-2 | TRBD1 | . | TGTGCCAGCAGCGCCACAGGGGGCCACAATGGCTACACCTTC | CASSATGGHNGYTF
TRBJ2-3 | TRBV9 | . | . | TGTGCCAGCAGCGCACTCTTTGGGGGTACAGATACGCAGTATTTT | CASSALFGGTDTQYF
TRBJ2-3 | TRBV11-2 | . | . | TGTGCCAGCAGCTTAGATTCGGACGCCGCGGGGACAGATACGCAGTATTTT | CASSLDSDAAGTDTQYF
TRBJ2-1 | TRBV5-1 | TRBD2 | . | TGCGCCAGCAGCACGACTAGCGGGAGAGGAAGTGAGCAGTTCTTC | CASSTTSGRGSEQFF
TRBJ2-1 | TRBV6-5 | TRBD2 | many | TGTGCCAGCAGTTCCCGTGGACTAGCGGGAGGCCTCAATGAGCAGTTCTTC | CASSSRGLAGGLNEQFF
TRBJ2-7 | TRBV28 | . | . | TGTGCCAGGAGAGGCCGGTACGAGCAGTACTTC | CARRGRYEQYF
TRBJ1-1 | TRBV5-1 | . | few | TGCGCCAGCAGCTTGGTCGGCAGGGGACGGGGTGAGAAAGCTTTCTTT | CASSLVGRGRGEKAFF
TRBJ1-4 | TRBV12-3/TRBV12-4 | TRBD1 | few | TGTGCCAGCAGGCGGACAGGGAATGAAAAACTGTTTTTT | CASRRTGNEKLFF
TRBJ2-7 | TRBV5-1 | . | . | TGCGCCAGCAGCTTAGAGGACAACGCTAGGGTCCAGTACTTC | CASSLEDNARVQYF
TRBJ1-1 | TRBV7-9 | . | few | TGTGCCAGCATGGGCAAGATGAACACTGAAGCTTTCTTT | CASMGKMNTEAFF
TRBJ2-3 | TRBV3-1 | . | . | TGTGCCAGCAGCCAAGGCTCCGCGGGTCGTACGCAGTATTTT | CASSQGSAGRTQYF
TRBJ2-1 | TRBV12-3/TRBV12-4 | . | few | TGTGCCAGCACCTATAACAATGAGCAGTTCTTC | CASTYNNEQFF
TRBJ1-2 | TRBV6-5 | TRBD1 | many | TGTGCCAGCACTGAACTCGGACAGGGGAGCTATGGCTACACCTTC | CASTELGQGSYGYTF
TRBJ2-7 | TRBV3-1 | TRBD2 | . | TGTGCCAGCAGCCAGAGGGGAAGCGGGGGCTACGAGCAGTACTTC | CASSQRGSGGYEQYF
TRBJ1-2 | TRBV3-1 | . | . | TGTGCCAGCAGCCTTCAGCGTGTAAACTATGGCTACACCTTC | CASSLQRVNYGYTF
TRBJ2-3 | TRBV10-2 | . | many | TGCGCCAGCAGTGACTTTAGCTCGGCAGATACGCAGTATTTT | CASSDFSSADTQYF